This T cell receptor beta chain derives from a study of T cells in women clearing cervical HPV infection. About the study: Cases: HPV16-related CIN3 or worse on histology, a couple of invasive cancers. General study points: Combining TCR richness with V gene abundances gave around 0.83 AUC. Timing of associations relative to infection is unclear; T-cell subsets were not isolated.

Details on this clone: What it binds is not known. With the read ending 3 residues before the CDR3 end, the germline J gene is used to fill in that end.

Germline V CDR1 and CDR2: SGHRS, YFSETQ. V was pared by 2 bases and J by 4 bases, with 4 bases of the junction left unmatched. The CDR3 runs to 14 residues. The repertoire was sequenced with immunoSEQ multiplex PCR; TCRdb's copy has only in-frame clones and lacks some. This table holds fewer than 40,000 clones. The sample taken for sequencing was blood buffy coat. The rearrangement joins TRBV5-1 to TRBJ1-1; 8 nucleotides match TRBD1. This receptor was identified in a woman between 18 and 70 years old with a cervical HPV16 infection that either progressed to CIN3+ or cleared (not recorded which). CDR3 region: CASSLSGGGTEAFF. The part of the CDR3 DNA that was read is TGCGCCAGCAGCTTATCAGGGGGCGGCACTGAA. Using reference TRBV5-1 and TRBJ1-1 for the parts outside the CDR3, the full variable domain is KAGVTQTPRYLIKTRGQQVTLSCSPISGHRSVSWYQQTPGQGLQFLFEYFSETQRNKGNFPGRFSGRQFSNSRSEMNVSTLELGDSALYLCASSLSGGGTEAFFGQGTRLTVV.